This is a list of T cell receptor beta chains from one sample in a study of T cell clonotyping in hematopoietic cell transplantation. TCRdb keeps only in-frame clones here, not all; method: immunoSEQ multiplex PCR. The table records approximately 30,000 clones, more than 90% of them present only once. The sequenced material came from peripheral blood mononuclear cells. Receptor source: a man aged 50-59 years in good health. Some clones in this sample may be carry-over from other donors' samples. Each CDR3 is given with its conserved first and last residue. The D gene is left open where the match is weak. Only part of the rows carry a size: once, few, many, or a class if the clone is expanded.

V	J	D	size	DNA	CDR3
TRBV2	TRBJ1-5	.	.	TGTGCCAGCCACCGGGACACCAATCAGCCCCAGCATTTT	CASHRDTNQPQHF
TRBV7-7	TRBJ1-4	TRBD1	.	TGTGCCAGCAGCACGACAGGGATAAATGAAAAACTGTTTTTT	CASSTTGINEKLFF
TRBV10-3	TRBJ1-1	.	.	TGTGCCATCAGTGAGCCGGGGGGGTCCGCGGACACTGAAGCTTTCTTT	CAISEPGGSADTEAFF
TRBV5-4	TRBJ2-2	.	.	TGTGCCAGCAGCTTGAGAGGGTATGCCGGGGAGCTGTTTTTT	CASSLRGYAGELFF
TRBV10-3	TRBJ1-2	.	.	TGTGCCATCAGCCTCGCGGGCTATGGCTACACCTTC	CAISLAGYGYTF
TRBV29-1	TRBJ2-7	.	.	TGCAGCGCAAGGGGGGATTGGGCCTACGAGCAGTACTTC	CSARGDWAYEQYF
TRBV5-1	TRBJ1-6	TRBD1	.	TGCGCCAGCAGCTTATTCGACAGGGATAATTCACCCCTCCACTTT	CASSLFDRDNSPLHF
TRBV6-6	TRBJ1-4	.	.	TGTGCCAGCAGCTTTCGGGATGCTAATGAAAAACTGTTTTTT	CASSFRDANEKLFF
TRBV11-2	TRBJ1-5	TRBD1	.	TGTGCCAGCAGCTCTAACAGGGGCGGCAATCAGCCCCAGCATTTT	CASSSNRGGNQPQHF
TRBV9	TRBJ2-2	TRBD1	.	TGTGCCAGCAGCGTAACGTCAACAGGGGGCCATGGCACCGGGGAGCTGTTTTTT	CASSVTSTGGHGTGELFF
TRBV5-4	TRBJ1-1	.	.	TGTGCCAGCAGCCCGGGACTGATTAACACTGAAGCTTTCTTT	CASSPGLINTEAFF
TRBV28	TRBJ2-5	.	.	TGTGCCAGCAGTCCAAGCTCGGGGGTAGCGGAGCCCCAAGAGACCCAGTACTTC	CASSPSSGVAEPQETQYF
TRBV7-8	TRBJ2-7	.	.	TGTGCCAGCAGCTTAGTTGCGGCACGGAGCTACGAGCAGTACTTC	CASSLVAARSYEQYF
TRBV4-3	TRBJ1-1	.	.	TGCGCCAGCAGCCAAGCCGGAGCGGGGGCTGAAGCTTTCTTT	CASSQAGAGAEAFF
TRBV19	TRBJ1-1	TRBD1	.	TGTGCCAGTAGTATTAGGGGGCAAATAGGTGAAGCTTTCTTT	CASSIRGQIGEAFF
TRBV30	TRBJ1-5	.	.	TGTGCCTGGAGTAACTTACTAGATCAGCCCCAGCATTTT	CAWSNLLDQPQHF
TRBV4-1	TRBJ1-2	.	.	TGCGCCAGCAGCCAAGAGGGTTTTTCTGGCTACACCTTC	CASSQEGFSGYTF
TRBV7-9	TRBJ2-3	TRBD2	.	TGTGCCAGCAGCTTACGACTAGCGGGGACCCACACAGATACGCAGTATTTT	CASSLRLAGTHTDTQYF
TRBV27	TRBJ1-5	.	.	TGTGCCAGCAGGATACGACAGGTGGAAATGCCCCAGCATTTT	CASRIRQVEMPQHF
TRBV19	TRBJ1-2	TRBD1	.	TGTGCCAGTAGTATAATCAACAGGGGTTACTATGGCTACACCTTC	CASSIINRGYYGYTF
TRBV5-1	TRBJ1-6	.	once	TGCGCCAGCAGCTTTGGACAATCTGATTCACCCCTCCACTTT	CASSFGQSDSPLHF
TRBV4-1	TRBJ1-1	.	.	TGCGCCAGCAGCCAAGATCCATTAGGGAGGATGAACACTGAAGCTTTCTTT	CASSQDPLGRMNTEAFF
TRBV2	TRBJ1-5	TRBD1	.	TGTGCCAGCAGTGCGGACAGGGATCAGCCCCAGCATTTT	CASSADRDQPQHF
TRBV10-2	TRBJ1-5	.	.	TGCGCCAGCAGCGATAGGGTAGGTAATCAGCCCCAGCATTTT	CASSDRVGNQPQHF
TRBV28	TRBJ2-7	TRBD2	.	TGTGCCAGCAGTGAGCGGGGAGACGAGCAGTACTTC	CASSERGDEQYF
TRBV7-8	TRBJ1-2	.	once	TGTGCCAGCAGCTTAGGACGAAACTATGGCTACACCTTC	CASSLGRNYGYTF
TRBV6-1	TRBJ1-2	TRBD1	once	TGTGCCAGCAGTGAAAGAGGGACAGGGGCCCCGGGTGGCTACACCTTC	CASSERGTGAPGGYTF
TRBV6-5	TRBJ1-2	.	.	TGTGCCAGCAGATCGAGTAGTACAGGGTTGGGTGGCTACACCTTC	CASRSSSTGLGGYTF
TRBV30	TRBJ1-2	TRBD1	once	TGTGCCTGGAGTGCAGGGGGTGGCTACACCTTC	CAWSAGGGYTF
TRBV5-1	TRBJ2-6	.	.	TGCGCCAGCAGCTATGGACAGCACTCTGGGGCCAACGTCCTGACTTTC	CASSYGQHSGANVLTF
TRBV6-6	TRBJ2-3	TRBD2	.	TGTGCCAGCAGCCCGGGACTAGCGGGGGGCCCAGATACGCAGTATTTT	CASSPGLAGGPDTQYF
TRBV6-5	TRBJ1-3	.	.	TGTGCCAGCAGCATTAACTCTGGAAACACCATATATTTT	CASSINSGNTIYF
TRBV5-4	TRBJ1-2	.	once	TGTGCCAGCAGCTTGGTCGCGGGGAAATACCATGGCTACACCTTC	CASSLVAGKYHGYTF
TRBV6-5	TRBJ1-2	TRBD1	once	TGTGCCAGCAGTTACTCGCAGGGGGCTCCTCCCTATGGCTACACCTTC	CASSYSQGAPPYGYTF
TRBV7-2	TRBJ1-6	.	.	TGTGCCAGCAGCTTAGCTAATGTAGAGCGGAGTCCCCTCCACTTT	CASSLANVERSPLHF
TRBV4-3	TRBJ2-7	.	once	TGCGCCAGCAGCCAAGTTCTTCGCTCCTACGAGCAGTACTTC	CASSQVLRSYEQYF
TRBV4-1	TRBJ1-2	.	few	TGCGCCAGCAGCCATCCTACAGATGGCTACACCTTC	CASSHPTDGYTF
TRBV7-8	TRBJ1-5	.	.	TGTGCCAGCAGCTTAGTCTCGGGGAGCAATCAGCCCCAGCATTTT	CASSLVSGSNQPQHF
TRBV7-9	TRBJ1-1	.	.	TGTGCCAGCAGCTGGGGGTCAAACACTGAAGCTTTCTTT	CASSWGSNTEAFF
TRBV11-2	TRBJ1-2	TRBD1	.	TGTGCCAGCAGCTTAGATTACCCAGGGGGAGGTGGCTACACCTTC	CASSLDYPGGGGYTF
TRBV5-1	TRBJ1-6	.	few	TGCGCCAGCACCGGAGGGAGCCTAGGATCACCCCTCCACTTT	CASTGGSLGSPLHF